A single sample is the source of the 2 T cell receptor beta chains below, sequenced in a study of blood T cell repertoires in COVID-19. TCRdb's copy holds only in-frame clones and misses some; the assay was immunoSEQ multiplex PCR. The table lists roughly 280,000 clones, about 90% of them singletons. Material for sequencing was peripheral blood. Receptor source: a woman aged 45-65 years who had recovered from COVID-19.

This rearrangement joins TRBV28 to TRBJ2-6; 8 bases are shared with TRBD1. This CDR3 is 18 amino acids long. In germline, CDR1 is MDHEN, CDR2 SYDVKM. V lost 2 bases and J lost 0; bases outside the gene matches: 6. CDR3 region: CASSLGQGARSGANVLTF. The CDR3 DNA follows: TGTGCCAGCAGTTTAGGTCAGGGGGCCCGCTCTGGGGCCAACGTCCTGACTTTC.

The J gene is TRBJ1-3, the V gene TRBV10-3; D is uncertain. CDR1 and CDR2 from the germline V gene are ENHRY and SYGVKD. V was shortened by 2 bases and J by 0 bases, with 5 bases between the two germline ends. The CDR3 loop spans 14 amino acids. The CDR3 DNA follows: TGTGCCATCAGTGAGGGAGGCTCTGGAAACACCATATATTTT. This sequence encodes CAISEGGSGNTIYF.